This paragraph covers one T cell receptor beta chain sequence. Time point meaning: pretreatment peripheral blood. CDR3 length: 11 amino acids. V lost 8 bases and J 5 bases, leaving 12 bases between the germline ends. Germline CDR1 reads SQVTM; CDR2 reads ANQGSEA. Generated by immunoSEQ multiplex PCR, the TCRdb table keeps only in-frame clones and is missing some. The table includes approximately 90,000 clones, around 84% detected once. The data belong to a study of PD-L1 blockade in urothelial cancer. The sequencing used PBMCs, collected around atezolizumab (anti-PD-L1) treatment. J is TRBJ2-5 and V is TRBV29-1; D is ambiguous. This TCR was recovered from a man between 60 and 75 years old with urothelial cancer. The CDR3 region has the DNA TGCAGCCCCCAATTTGAGGAGACCCAGTACTTC. As protein: CSPQFEETQYF.